Given below is one T cell receptor beta chain in context. What it binds is unknown. The immunoSEQ assay was v3.0, run at survey level. Libraries were prepared by immunoSEQ multiplex PCR; TCRdb keeps only in-frame clonotypes and omits some of them. The table has approximately 28,000 clones, roughly 80% seen once. These data are taken from a study of long-term antiretroviral therapy in people with HIV. Study at large: By about a decade, the earliest samples predate the 2015 immediate-ART recommendation. Findings and caveats of the study: The data indicate that diversity increased after ART but remained below transplant donor controls. Comparison with controls showed narrower CDR3 length ranges in HIV repertoires.

Participants living with HIV all received treatment in the United States. V was pared by 5 bases and J by 0 bases, with 5 bases of the junction left unmatched. This CDR3 has 16 residues. Germline CDR1 is ENHRY and CDR2 is SYGVKD. This sample comprised unsorted PBMCs, obtained 0.8 years before starting antiretroviral therapy. The clonotype originates from a man aged 18 to 35 with HIV. This sequence joins TRBV10-3 and TRBJ2-3, with TRBD2 matching 10 bases. The CDR3 sequence: CAISRLAGDSTDTQYF. In DNA, the CDR3 is TGTGCCATCAGTCGACTAGCGGGTGATAGCACAGATACGCAGTATTTT.